Listed below are T cell receptor beta chains from one sample, sequenced in a study of blood T cell repertoires in COVID-19. The data were produced by immunoSEQ multiplex PCR, yet TCRdb's version contains in-frame clones alone and is incomplete. The sample includes under 150,000 clones, around 88% of them seen just once. Sequencing used peripheral blood. The receptors originated from a man older than 75 with active or convalescent COVID-19. Each CDR3 is given with its conserved first and last residue. D genes are given only for firm matches. The size entry is marked missing in some rows and otherwise reads once, few, many or a size class.

d_call clone_size j_call v_call cdr3_nt cdr3_aa
. . TRBJ1-5 TRBV12-3/TRBV12-4 TGTGCCAGCAGTATCCGGGAGGATCAGCCCCAGCATTTT CASSIREDQPQHF
. . TRBJ2-2 TRBV4-3 TGCGCCAGCAGCCAAGACATCGTTCGGGACACCCTGGGAACCGGGGAGCTGTTTTTT CASSQDIVRDTLGTGELFF
. few TRBJ1-3 TRBV30 TGTGCCTGGAGAGGATTGGGGCCTGGAAACACCATATATTTT CAWRGLGPGNTIYF
TRBD1 once TRBJ2-5 TRBV6-5 TGTGCCAGCAGTTACGCGAGGGGGCCCCAGTACTTC CASSYARGPQYF
TRBD1 . TRBJ1-1 TRBV13 TGTGCCAGCAGCCCCCGGACAGGGGGGTTCACTGAAGCTTTCTTT CASSPRTGGFTEAFF
TRBD1 . TRBJ2-5 TRBV19 TGTGCCAGTAGTATGGAGGCAGGGGGCTTAGGAGAGACCCAGTACTTC CASSMEAGGLGETQYF
TRBD1 . TRBJ2-3 TRBV6-4 TGTGCCAGCAGTAGGACAGGGGTCGGGGATACGCAGTATTTT CASSRTGVGDTQYF
. . TRBJ2-1 TRBV7-7 TGTGCCAGCAGCACTACGGACACCCGTTGGGATGAGCAGTTCTTC CASSTTDTRWDEQFF
. . TRBJ1-5 TRBV29-1 TGCAGCGTCAAGGACAGCCTCAATCAGCCCCAGCATTTT CSVKDSLNQPQHF
. . TRBJ1-2 TRBV7-2 TGTGCCAGCAGCGACAGCGTGGGTTTTGGCTACACCTTC CASSDSVGFGYTF
TRBD1 . TRBJ2-7 TRBV6-5 TGTGCCAGCAGTTACTTCCAGGGGGCTTACGAGCAGTACTTC CASSYFQGAYEQYF
. . TRBJ1-1 TRBV27 TGTGCCAGCACCGGGAACACTGAAGCTTTCTTT CASTGNTEAFF
TRBD1 . TRBJ1-2 TRBV18 TGTGCCAGCTCACAGGCCACAGGGGAGGACGGCTACACCTTC CASSQATGEDGYTF
TRBD1 once TRBJ2-7 TRBV19 TGTGCCAGTAGTAACACAGGGGGGACCTACGAGCAGTACTTC CASSNTGGTYEQYF
. . TRBJ2-7 TRBV6-2/TRBV6-3 TGTGCCAGCAGCTTCGGGGGCGAGCAGTACTTC CASSFGGEQYF
TRBD1 . TRBJ1-4 TRBV7-2 TGTGCCAGCAGTCCACAGGGGACTGGTGAAAAACTGTTTTTT CASSPQGTGEKLFF
TRBD1 . TRBJ1-2 TRBV6-2/TRBV6-3 TGTGCCAGCAGCCACCCCCGGACAGGGACCACCTTC CASSHPRTGTTF
TRBD2 . TRBJ2-7 TRBV12-3/TRBV12-4 TGTGCCAGTTCAGGGAGGGCCGAGCAGTACTTC CASSGRAEQYF
TRBD2 . TRBJ2-7 TRBV29-1 TGCAGCGCCTGGGTCGGGCGGGGGGTTACCTACGAGCAGTACTTC CSAWVGRGVTYEQYF
TRBD2 . TRBJ2-5 TRBV7-9 TGTGCCAGCAGCCCCGGACTAGCGGAAGAGACCCAGTACTTC CASSPGLAEETQYF
TRBD1 . TRBJ1-2 TRBV6-5 TGTGCCAGCAGCCGGGGACAGATCTATGGCTACACCTTC CASSRGQIYGYTF
TRBD1 . TRBJ2-3 TRBV7-2 TGTGCCAGCAGCTTAGCCGGGACAGCTTCCACAGATACGCAGTATTTT CASSLAGTASTDTQYF
TRBD2 . TRBJ2-7 TRBV19 TGTGCCAGTAGTATAGTAGCGGGGGGGACCTACGAGCAGTACTTC CASSIVAGGTYEQYF
. few TRBJ2-7 TRBV6-5 TGTGCCAGCAGTATATTAACAGGGCCCTACGAGCAGTACTTC CASSILTGPYEQYF
. once TRBJ1-1 TRBV27 TGTGCCAGCAGTCGAGGTGGAAGTGAAGCTTTCTTT CASSRGGSEAFF
TRBD1 . TRBJ2-7 TRBV4-1 TGCGCCAGCAGCCAAGGGGTTGGACAGGGAAGAGGGCAGTACTTC CASSQGVGQGRGQYF
. . TRBJ1-1 TRBV3-1/TRBV3-2 TGTGCCAGCAGCCAAGGGGTGGAGACGAACACTGAAGCTTTCTTT CASSQGVETNTEAFF
. once TRBJ1-2 TRBV9 TGTGCCAGCAGCGTAGGGGTAGGGGCCTATGGCTACACCTTC CASSVGVGAYGYTF
. . TRBJ2-3 TRBV24-1 TGTGCCACCAGCGACCTACTAGGTGGTACGCAGTATTTT CATSDLLGGTQYF
TRBD1 . TRBJ2-7 TRBV2 TGTGCCAGCAGTGAAGATGGGACAGGGGACCTTCTTTCCTACGAGCAGTACTTC CASSEDGTGDLLSYEQYF
. . TRBJ2-3 TRBV7-3 TGTGCCAGCAGCGTCAGCGGCACAGATACGCAGTATTTT CASSVSGTDTQYF
. once TRBJ2-3 TRBV5-6 TGTGCCAGCACCATCGGGGTATCCACAGATACGCAGTATTTT CASTIGVSTDTQYF
. . TRBJ2-5 TRBV11-2 TGTGCCAGCAGATCGGGGAGGACCCAGTACTTC CASRSGRTQYF